This T cell receptor beta chain was sequenced during a study of blood T cell repertoires in COVID-19. Study summary: Whether acute or convalescent, the COVID-19 samples came from the United States, Italy and Spain. PBMCs, B-cell-depleted T cells, or T cells were the source of the cDNA or gDNA that made up the material.

Per the original methods: Estimates of nucleated cell counts were drawn from the amplification of reference gene primers. The table came from immunoSEQ multiplex PCR; TCRdb's copy has only in-frame clones and leaves some out. V and J calls and clone size follow that table, whereas D and trimming were derived from the DNA. The sample lists 200,000 to 250,000 clones; around 80% were seen once. The germline CDR1 and CDR2 sequences are KGHSH and LQKENI. Trimming left V 4 bases short and J 0 bases short, with 15 bases between. CDR3 size: 17 residues. Sequenced material: peripheral blood. This TCR was sampled from a man aged 50-60 years with active or convalescent COVID-19. The chain joins TRBV18 to TRBJ1-4; TRBD1 is a possible D gene (6 bases). CDR3 DNA: TGTGCCAGCTCACACGAGGACAGATTAGCAACTAATGAAAAACTGTTTTTT. It specifies CASSHEDRLATNEKLFF.